This T cell receptor beta chain appears in the sequencing data of a study of cytomegalovirus exposure and HLA in healthy donors. Study-wide findings and caveats: Reported findings show TCR beta sequences accurately forecast HLA-A and HLA-B alleles in most subjects. Associated with HLA alleles at 0.05 false discovery rate in a later analysis were 16,951 TCR beta sequences. Later analysis demonstrated an association between a missense DCLRE1C variant and TCR beta V- and J-gene trimming.

PCR employed 60 Vbeta and 13 Jbeta primers. The repertoire was sequenced with immunoSEQ multiplex PCR; TCRdb's copy has only in-frame clones and lacks some. This table has about 130,000 clones, about 71% appearing once. Though nominally healthy at sampling, donors likely had unrecorded immune exposures. For this clone: Antigen: not known.

The TCR sequence derives from a woman aged 60-75 years in good health and CMV-seropositive. Sequenced: PBMCs.

CDR3 loop: CASSSERGSNQPQHF. Here the CDR3 DNA reads TGTGCCAGCAGCTCGGAGAGAGGGAGCAATCAGCCCCAGCATTTT. The rearrangement joins TRBV7-9 to TRBJ1-5; D is uncertain. This CDR3 is 15 amino acids long. From germline, CDR1 is SEHNR and CDR2 FQNEAQ (reference sequence). The V end was cut by 4 bases, the J end by 1 base, with 11 bases between.